A single sample is the source of the 9 T cell receptor beta chains below, sequenced in a study of post-analysis software for immune sequencing data. Overall study results and limits: Controls showed lower frequencies than patients for five or six TRBV segments, and TRBV5-6, TRBV5-1 and TRBV20-1 were among these.

Antigens for these TCRs are unknown. Unique molecular identifiers tagged the TCR beta cDNA libraries. TCRdb used MiXCR to reprocess the PCR reads, holding one entry per CDR3 protein. The sample holds 600,000 to 700,000 distinct CDR3 sequences, about 60% seen once. The specimen sequenced was blood. These receptors all stem from a girl aged 2-10 years with multiple sclerosis.

This sequence joins TRBV5-6 and TRBJ1-1, with D uncertain. The V gene's germline CDR1 is SGHDT and CDR2 YYEEEE. V was pared by 4 bases and J by 0 bases, with 10 bases between. The CDR3 has 14 amino acids. CDR3 in amino acids: CASSPQRMNTEAFF. As DNA, the CDR3 is TGTGCCAGCAGCCCACAGAGAATGAACACTGAAGCTTTCTTT.

J is TRBJ2-3 and V is TRBV18; 7 nucleotides line up with TRBD1. The CDR3 has 15 amino acids. Germline V gene data show CDR1 as KGHSH and CDR2 as LQKENI. V was clipped by 6 bases and J by 1 base; unmatched bases: 7. DNA of the CDR3: TGTGCCAGCTCTCTACAGGGGTACGGCACAGATACGCAGTATTTT. It codes for CASSLQGYGTDTQYF.

This clonotype turned up a few times. The V and J genes are TRBV6-4 and TRBJ2-1; 14 nucleotides line up with TRBD2. The CDR3 runs 14 residues. The V gene's germline CDR1 is MRHNA and CDR2 SNTAGT. V trimming: 8 bases; J trimming: 8 bases; junction bases outside the gene matches: 5. The CDR3 sequence: CASAGTSGSDEQFF. CDR3 sequence (DNA): TGTGCCAGCGCCGGGACTAGCGGGAGTGATGAGCAGTTCTTC.

The V gene is TRBV5-1, the J gene TRBJ2-1; TRBD1 matches 9 bases. The CDR3 has 17 amino acids. Germline loops: CDR1 SGHRS, CDR2 YFSETQ. J lost 9 bases, V lost 0 bases, and 13 bases had no gene match. DNA for the CDR3: TGCGCCAGCAGCTTGGCGGGGACAGGGAACGCGAGGAGTGAGCAGTTCTTC. The encoded protein is CASSLAGTGNARSEQFF.

The genes are TRBV12-3 or TRBV12-4 and TRBJ2-1; 11 nucleotides agree with TRBD2. Germline trimming cut 4 bases from V and 7 bases from J; bases unmatched to any gene: 15. CDR3 length: 18 residues. The CDR3 nucleotides read TGTGCCAGCAGTTCACCTCTAACGGGACTAGCGGCGCGGAATGAGCAGTTCTTC. The encoded protein is CASSSPLTGLAARNEQFF.

This clonotype was observed a few times. The V and J genes are TRBV29-1 and TRBJ2-7; possibly TRBD1 or TRBD2 for D (7 bases each). The J call may be wrong; the DNA end is better matched by TRBJ2-5. Germline CDR1 SQVTM, CDR2 ANQGSEA. This CDR3 is 13 amino acids long. The CDR3 here is CSVVPRGGETQYF. The CDR3 DNA sequence: TGCAGCGTTGTCCCCAGGGGGGGAGAGACCCAGTACTTC.

V gene TRBV2 combines with J gene TRBJ1-1, with D perhaps TRBD1 (5 bases). V was cut by 2 bases and J by 2 bases, with 9 bases left in between. Per germline, CDR1 SNHLY and CDR2 FYNNEI. The CDR3 sequence is 14 residues long. CDR3 DNA: TGTGCCAGCAGTGAACCGGGACCAAACACTGAAGCTTTCTTT. The encoded protein is CASSEPGPNTEAFF. The whole variable domain, remainder taken from reference TRBV2 and TRBJ1-1, is EPEVTQTPSHQVTQMGQEVILRCVPISNHLYFYWYRQILGQKVEFLVSFYNNEISEKSEIFDDQFSVERPDGSNFTLKIRSTKLEDSAMYFCASSEPGPNTEAFFGQGTRLTVV.

V usage is TRBV10-3 and J usage is TRBJ1-5, with D uncertain. Trimming shortened V by 8 bases and J by 5 bases, and 16 bases separated the two germline ends. The germline V gene encodes CDR1 ENHRY and CDR2 SYGVKD. The length of the CDR3 is 14 residues. CDR3 loop: CAIGRWVTHQPQHF. CDR3 DNA sequence: TGTGCCATCGGTCGTTGGGTGACACATCAGCCCCAGCATTTT.

The sample holds a few counts of this clonotype. The chain joins TRBV9 to TRBJ1-2; D is uncertain. V dropped 5 bases and J dropped 6 bases, with 17 bases sitting between them. This CDR3 is 14 amino acids long. Germline V gene sequence: CDR1 SGDLS, CDR2 YYNGEE. CDR3 sequence: CASRPPAATNGYTF. CDR3 DNA sequence: TGTGCCAGCAGGCCTCCCGCAGCGACAAATGGCTACACCTTC.